This T cell receptor beta chain was found in a study of OX40 agonist ivuxolimab in advanced cancers. Study-wide points: Antigen specificity of clonally expanded peripheral T cells was not established.

Profiled with immunoSEQ multiplex PCR; TCRdb holds only in-frame clones, not every one. The sample yields around 43,000 clones, about 89% seen once. Comments on this clone: Antigen specificity is unknown.

This CDR3 has 16 residues. The V gene's germline CDR1 is LNHNV and CDR2 YYDKDF (reference sequence). The V end lost 3 bases, the J end lost 1 base, and 16 bases lay between the germline ends. The sample was CD4+ or CD8+ T cells sorted from blood, taken in a trial of the OX40 agonist ivuxolimab. The receptor was isolated from an adult with an advanced solid tumor such as melanoma, head and neck, liver or kidney cancer. The chain uses TRBV15 and TRBJ2-7; D may be TRBD1 (6 bases). The CDR3 sequence: CATSSLPQGTSYEQYF. The CDR3 DNA sequence: TGTGCCACCAGCAGTCTACCCCAGGGGACGTCCTACGAGCAGTACTTC.